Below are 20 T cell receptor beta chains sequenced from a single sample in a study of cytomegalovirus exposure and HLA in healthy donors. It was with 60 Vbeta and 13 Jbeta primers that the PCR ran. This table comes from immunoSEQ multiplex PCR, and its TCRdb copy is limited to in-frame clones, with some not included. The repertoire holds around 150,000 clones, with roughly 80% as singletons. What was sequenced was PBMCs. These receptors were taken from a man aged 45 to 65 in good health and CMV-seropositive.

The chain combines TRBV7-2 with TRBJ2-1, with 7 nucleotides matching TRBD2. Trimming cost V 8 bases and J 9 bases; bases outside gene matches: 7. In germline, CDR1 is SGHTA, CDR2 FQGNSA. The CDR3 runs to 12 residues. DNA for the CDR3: TGTGCCAGCGGTGGGAGGGCGGGTGAGCAGTTCTTC. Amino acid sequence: CASGGRAGEQFF. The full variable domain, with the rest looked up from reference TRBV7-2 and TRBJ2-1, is GAGVSQSPSNKVTEKGKDVELRCDPISGHTALYWYRQSLGQGLEFLIYFQGNSAPDKSGLPSDRFSAERTGGSVSTLTIQRTQQEDSAVYLCASGGRAGEQFFGPGTRLTVL.

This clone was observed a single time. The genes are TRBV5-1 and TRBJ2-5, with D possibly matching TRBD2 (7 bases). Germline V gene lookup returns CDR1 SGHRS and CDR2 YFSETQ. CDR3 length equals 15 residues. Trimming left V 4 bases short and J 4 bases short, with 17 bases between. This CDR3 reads CASSGGTGGAETQYF. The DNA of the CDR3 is TGCGCCAGCAGCGGAGGGACTGGGGGGGCAGAGACCCAGTACTTC. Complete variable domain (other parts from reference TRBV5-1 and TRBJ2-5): KAGVTQTPRYLIKTRGQQVTLSCSPISGHRSVSWYQQTPGQGLQFLFEYFSETQRNKGNFPGRFSGRQFSNSRSEMNVSTLELGDSALYLCASSGGTGGAETQYFGPGTRLLVL.

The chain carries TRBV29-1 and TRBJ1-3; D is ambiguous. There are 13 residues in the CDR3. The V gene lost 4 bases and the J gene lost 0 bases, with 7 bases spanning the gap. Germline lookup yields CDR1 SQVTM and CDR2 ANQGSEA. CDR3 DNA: TGCAGCGTTGGCCGGGACTCTGGAAACACCATATATTTT. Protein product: CSVGRDSGNTIYF.

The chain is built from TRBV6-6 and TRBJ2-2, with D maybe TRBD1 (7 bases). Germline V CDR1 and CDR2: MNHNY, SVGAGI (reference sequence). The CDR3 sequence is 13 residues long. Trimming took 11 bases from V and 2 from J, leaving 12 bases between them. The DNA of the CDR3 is TGTGCCGGGGGGACAGAAAACACCGGGGAGCTGTTTTTT. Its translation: CAGGTENTGELFF.

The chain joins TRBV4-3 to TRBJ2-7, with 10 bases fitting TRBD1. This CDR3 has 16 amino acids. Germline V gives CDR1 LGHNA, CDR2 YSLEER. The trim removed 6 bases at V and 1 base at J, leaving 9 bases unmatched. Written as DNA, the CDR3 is TGCGCCAGCAGTCCTGATTTGGGACAGGGGTCCTACGAGCAGTACTTC. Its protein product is CASSPDLGQGSYEQYF.

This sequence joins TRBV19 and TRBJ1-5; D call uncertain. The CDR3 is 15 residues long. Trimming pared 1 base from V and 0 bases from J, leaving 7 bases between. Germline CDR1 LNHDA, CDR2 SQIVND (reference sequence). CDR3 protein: CASSIGLYSNQPQHF. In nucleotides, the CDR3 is TGTGCCAGTAGTATAGGACTGTATAGCAATCAGCCCCAGCATTTT.

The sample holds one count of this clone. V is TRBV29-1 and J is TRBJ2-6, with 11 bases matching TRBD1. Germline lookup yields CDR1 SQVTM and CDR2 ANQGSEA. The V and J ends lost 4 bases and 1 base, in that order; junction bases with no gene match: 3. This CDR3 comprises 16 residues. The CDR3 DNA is TGCAGCGTTGTTGGACAGGGGGCATCTGGGGCCAACGTCCTGACTTTC. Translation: CSVVGQGASGANVLTF.

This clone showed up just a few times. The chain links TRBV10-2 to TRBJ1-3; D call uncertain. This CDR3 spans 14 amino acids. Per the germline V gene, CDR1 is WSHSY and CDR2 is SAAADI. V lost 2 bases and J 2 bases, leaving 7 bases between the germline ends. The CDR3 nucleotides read TGCGCCAGCAGTGAGGGCGGTCCTGGAAACACCATATATTTT. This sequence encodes CASSEGGPGNTIYF.

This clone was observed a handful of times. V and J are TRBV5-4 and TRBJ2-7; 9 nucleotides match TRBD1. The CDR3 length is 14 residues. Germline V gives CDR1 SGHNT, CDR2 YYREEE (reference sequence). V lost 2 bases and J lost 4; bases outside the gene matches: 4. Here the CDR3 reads CASSLGQGNYEQYF. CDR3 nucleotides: TGTGCCAGCAGCTTAGGACAGGGGAATTACGAGCAGTACTTC.

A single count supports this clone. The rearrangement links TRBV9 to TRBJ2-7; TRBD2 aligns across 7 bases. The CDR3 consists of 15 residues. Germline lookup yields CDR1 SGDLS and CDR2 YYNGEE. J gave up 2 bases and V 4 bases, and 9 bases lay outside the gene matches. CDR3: CASSSQAGYAYEQYF. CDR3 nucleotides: TGTGCCAGCAGCTCTCAAGCGGGGTACGCCTACGAGCAGTACTTC.

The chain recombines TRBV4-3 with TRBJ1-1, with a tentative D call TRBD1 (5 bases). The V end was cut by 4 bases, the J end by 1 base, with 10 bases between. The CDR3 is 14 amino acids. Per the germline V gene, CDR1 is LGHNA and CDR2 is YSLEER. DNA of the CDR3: TGCGCCAGCAGCCGGGGCCGCGGGAACACTGAAGCTTTCTTT. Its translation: CASSRGRGNTEAFF.

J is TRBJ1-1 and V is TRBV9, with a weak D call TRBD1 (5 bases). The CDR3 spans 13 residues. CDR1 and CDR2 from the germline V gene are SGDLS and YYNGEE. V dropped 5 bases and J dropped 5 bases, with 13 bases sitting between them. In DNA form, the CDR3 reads TGTGCCAGCAGTTACGGGGGTGGGACTGAAGCTTTCTTT. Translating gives CASSYGGGTEAFF. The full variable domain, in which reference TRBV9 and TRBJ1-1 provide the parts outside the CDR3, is DSGVTQTPKHLITATGQRVTLRCSPRSGDLSVYWYQQSLDQGLQFLIQYYNGEERAKGNILERFSAQQFPDLHSELNLSSLELGDSALYFCASSYGGGTEAFFGQGTRLTVV.

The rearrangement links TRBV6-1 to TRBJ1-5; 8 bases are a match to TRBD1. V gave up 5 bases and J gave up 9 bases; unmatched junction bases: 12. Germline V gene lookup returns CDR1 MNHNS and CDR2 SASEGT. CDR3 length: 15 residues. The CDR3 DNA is TGTGCCAGCAGTTTCAGGGACAGGTACCTTCTGCCCCAGCATTTT. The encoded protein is CASSFRDRYLLPQHF.

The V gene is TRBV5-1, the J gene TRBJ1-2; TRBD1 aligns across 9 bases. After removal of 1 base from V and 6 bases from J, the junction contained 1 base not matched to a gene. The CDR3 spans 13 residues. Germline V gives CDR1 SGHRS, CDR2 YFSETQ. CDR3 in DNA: TGCGCCAGCAGCTTGAACAGGGGGCATGGCTACACCTTC. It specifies CASSLNRGHGYTF.

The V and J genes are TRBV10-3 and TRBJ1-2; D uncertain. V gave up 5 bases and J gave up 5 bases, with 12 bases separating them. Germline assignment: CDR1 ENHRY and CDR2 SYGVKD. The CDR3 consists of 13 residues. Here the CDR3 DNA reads TGTGCCATCAGTAAGGAGCCTGTATATGGCTACACCTTC. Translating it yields CAISKEPVYGYTF.

CDR3 nucleotides: TGTGCCAGCAGTTTATTGACAGGGGGAAGTGAAAAACTGTTTTTT. The encoded protein is CASSLLTGGSEKLFF. V usage is TRBV28 and J usage is TRBJ1-4; 9 positions agree with TRBD1. Germline V gives CDR1 MDHEN, CDR2 SYDVKM. V lost 1 base, J lost 7 bases, and 4 bases stayed unmatched. The CDR3 sequence is 15 residues long. Filled out from reference TRBV28 and TRBJ1-4, the complete variable domain reads DVKVTQSSRYLVKRTGEKVFLECVQDMDHENMFWYRQDPGLGLRLIYFSYDVKMKEKGDIPEGYSVSREKKERFSLILESASTNQTSMYLCASSLLTGGSEKLFFGSGTQLSVL.

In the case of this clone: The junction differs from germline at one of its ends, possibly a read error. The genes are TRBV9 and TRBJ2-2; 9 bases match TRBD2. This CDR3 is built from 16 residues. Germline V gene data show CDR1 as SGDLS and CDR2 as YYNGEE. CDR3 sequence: CASSAPSGANTRELFF. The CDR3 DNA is TGTGCCAGCAGCGCCCCTAGCGGGGCGAACACCAGGGAGCTGTTTTTT. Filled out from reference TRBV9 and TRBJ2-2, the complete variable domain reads DSGVTQTPKHLITATGQRVTLRCSPRSGDLSVYWYQQSLDQGLQFLIQYYNGEERAKGNILERFSAQQFPDLHSELNLSSLELGDSALYFCASSAPSGANTRELFFGEGSRLTVL.

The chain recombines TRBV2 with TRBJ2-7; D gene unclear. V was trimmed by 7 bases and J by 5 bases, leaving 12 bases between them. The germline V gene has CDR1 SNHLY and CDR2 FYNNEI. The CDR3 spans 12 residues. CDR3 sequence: CASNAARHEQYF. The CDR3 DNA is TGTGCCAGCAACGCGGCGAGGCACGAGCAGTACTTC.

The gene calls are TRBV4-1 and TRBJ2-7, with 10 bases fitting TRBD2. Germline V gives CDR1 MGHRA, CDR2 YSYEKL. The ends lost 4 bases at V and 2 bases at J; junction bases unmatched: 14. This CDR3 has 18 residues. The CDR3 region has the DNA TGCGCCAGCAGCCGAACGTGGGGAGCGGGAGGGCAGCCCTACGAGCAGTACTTC. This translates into CASSRTWGAGGQPYEQYF.

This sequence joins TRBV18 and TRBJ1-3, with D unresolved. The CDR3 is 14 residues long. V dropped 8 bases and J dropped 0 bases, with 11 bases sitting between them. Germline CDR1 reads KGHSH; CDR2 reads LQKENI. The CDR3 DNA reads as TGTGCCAGCCACAAGACGGGCTCTGGAAACACCATATATTTT. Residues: CASHKTGSGNTIYF. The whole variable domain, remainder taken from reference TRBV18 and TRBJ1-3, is NAGVMQNPRHLVRRRGQEARLRCSPMKGHSHVYWYRQLPEEGLKFMVYLQKENIIDESGMPKERFSAEFPKEGPSILRIQQVVRGDSAAYFCASHKTGSGNTIYFGEGSWLTVV.